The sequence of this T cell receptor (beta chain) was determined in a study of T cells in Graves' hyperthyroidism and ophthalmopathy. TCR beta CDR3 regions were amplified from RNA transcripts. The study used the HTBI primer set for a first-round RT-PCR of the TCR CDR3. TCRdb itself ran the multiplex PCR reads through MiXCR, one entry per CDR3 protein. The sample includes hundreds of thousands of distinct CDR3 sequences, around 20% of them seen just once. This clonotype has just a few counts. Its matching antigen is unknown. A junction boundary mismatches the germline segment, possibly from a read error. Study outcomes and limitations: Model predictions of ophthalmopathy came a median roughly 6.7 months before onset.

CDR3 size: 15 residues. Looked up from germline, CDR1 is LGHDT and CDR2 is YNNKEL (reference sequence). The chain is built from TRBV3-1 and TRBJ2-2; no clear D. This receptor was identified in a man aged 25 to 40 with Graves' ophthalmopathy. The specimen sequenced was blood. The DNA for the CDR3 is TGTGCCAGCACCCAAGGCCTAGGGTGGGCCGGGGAGCTGTTTTTT. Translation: CASTQGLGWAGELFF.